These T cell receptor beta chains were read from a single sample in a study of T cell responses to AZD1222 COVID-19 vaccine. Data came from immunoSEQ multiplex PCR; TCRdb stores just in-frame clones and leaves some out. The table includes 130,000 to 150,000 clones, about 93% detected once. The input for sequencing was peripheral blood, taken on day 0 of AZD1222 vaccination. Receptors originate from an adult in good health. Both conserved end residues are part of each CDR3. The order of the fields is clone size, J gene, V gene, D gene, CDR3 protein, CDR3 DNA. D genes are given only for firm matches. Clone size is shown for a subset of rows, as once, few, many or a class of expanded clone.

clone_size: NA; j_call: TRBJ1-1; v_call: TRBV4-1; d_call: NA; cdr3_aa: CASSQVSNTEAFF; cdr3_nt: TGCGCCAGCAGCCAAGTCTCGAACACTGAAGCTTTCTTT
clone_size: NA; j_call: TRBJ1-6; v_call: TRBV18; d_call: TRBD1; cdr3_aa: CASSAKGQGNSPLHF; cdr3_nt: TGTGCCAGCTCTGCTAAGGGACAGGGAAATTCACCCCTCCACTTT
clone_size: NA; j_call: TRBJ2-7; v_call: TRBV5-6; d_call: NA; cdr3_aa: CASSFGQPYEQYF; cdr3_nt: TGTGCCAGCAGCTTCGGGCAGCCCTACGAGCAGTACTTC
clone_size: NA; j_call: TRBJ2-2; v_call: TRBV29-1; d_call: NA; cdr3_aa: CSVSFTSNTGELFF; cdr3_nt: TGCAGCGTCTCTTTTACTTCGAACACCGGGGAGCTGTTTTTT
clone_size: NA; j_call: TRBJ2-4; v_call: TRBV7-2; d_call: NA; cdr3_aa: CASSLAGPTDIQYF; cdr3_nt: TGTGCCAGCAGCTTAGCGGGGCCGACAGACATTCAGTACTTC
clone_size: NA; j_call: TRBJ1-1; v_call: TRBV27; d_call: NA; cdr3_aa: CASSPPGGRTEAFF; cdr3_nt: TGTGCCAGCAGTCCTCCCGGGGGACGTACTGAAGCTTTCTTT
clone_size: NA; j_call: TRBJ2-2; v_call: TRBV19; d_call: TRBD2; cdr3_aa: CASSIIRTSGRGAKTGELFF; cdr3_nt: TGTGCCAGTAGTATAATCCGGACTAGCGGGAGAGGGGCCAAGACCGGGGAGCTGTTTTTT
clone_size: NA; j_call: TRBJ1-5; v_call: TRBV23-1; d_call: TRBD1; cdr3_aa: CASSPRQGGNQPQHF; cdr3_nt: TGCGCCAGCAGTCCCAGGCAGGGGGGCAATCAGCCCCAGCATTTT
clone_size: NA; j_call: TRBJ2-3; v_call: TRBV28; d_call: TRBD1; cdr3_aa: CASRPESGTGGSDTQYF; cdr3_nt: TGTGCCAGCAGGCCCGAGAGTGGGACAGGGGGGTCAGATACGCAGTATTTT
clone_size: once; j_call: TRBJ1-2; v_call: TRBV9; d_call: NA; cdr3_aa: CASSETRGYGYTF; cdr3_nt: TGTGCCAGCAGCGAGACCAGGGGCTATGGCTACACCTTC
clone_size: NA; j_call: TRBJ1-1; v_call: TRBV13; d_call: NA; cdr3_aa: CASSADYSEAFF; cdr3_nt: TGTGCCAGCAGCGCAGACTATTCTGAAGCTTTCTTT
clone_size: once; j_call: TRBJ2-2; v_call: TRBV3-1/TRBV3-2; d_call: TRBD2; cdr3_aa: CASSQVTSGSNTGELFF; cdr3_nt: TGTGCCAGCAGCCAAGTAACTAGCGGGAGCAACACCGGGGAGCTGTTTTTT
clone_size: NA; j_call: TRBJ1-5; v_call: TRBV28; d_call: TRBD1; cdr3_aa: CASSSGTGDNQPQHF; cdr3_nt: TGTGCCAGCAGTTCTGGGACAGGGGACAATCAGCCCCAGCATTTT
clone_size: once; j_call: TRBJ2-1; v_call: TRBV12-3/TRBV12-4; d_call: TRBD2; cdr3_aa: CASKPGGIDEQFF; cdr3_nt: TGTGCCAGCAAACCGGGAGGGATCGATGAGCAGTTCTTC